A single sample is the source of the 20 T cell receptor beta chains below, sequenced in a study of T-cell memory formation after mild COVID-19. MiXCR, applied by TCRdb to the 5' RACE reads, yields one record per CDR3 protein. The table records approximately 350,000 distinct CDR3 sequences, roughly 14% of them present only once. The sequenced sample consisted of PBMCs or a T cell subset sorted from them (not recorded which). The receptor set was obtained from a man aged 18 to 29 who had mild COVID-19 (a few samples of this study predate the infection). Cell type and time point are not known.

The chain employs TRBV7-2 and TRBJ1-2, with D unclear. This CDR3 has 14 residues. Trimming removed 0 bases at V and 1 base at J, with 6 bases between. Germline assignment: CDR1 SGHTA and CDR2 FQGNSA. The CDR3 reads CASSLAPVNYGYTF. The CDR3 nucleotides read TGTGCCAGCAGCTTAGCGCCGGTTAACTATGGCTACACCTTC.

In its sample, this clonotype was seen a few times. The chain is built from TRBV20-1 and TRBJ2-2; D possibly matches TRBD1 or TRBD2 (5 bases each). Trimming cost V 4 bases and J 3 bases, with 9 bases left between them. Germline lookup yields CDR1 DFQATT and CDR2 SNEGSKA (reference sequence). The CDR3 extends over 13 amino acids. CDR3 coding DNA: TGCAGTGCTATACGGGGCGACACCGGGGAGCTGTTTTTT. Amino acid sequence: CSAIRGDTGELFF.

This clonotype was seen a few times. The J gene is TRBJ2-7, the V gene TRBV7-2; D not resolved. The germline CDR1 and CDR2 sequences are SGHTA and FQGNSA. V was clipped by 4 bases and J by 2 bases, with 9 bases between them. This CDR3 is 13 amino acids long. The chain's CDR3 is CASSSGRTYEQYF. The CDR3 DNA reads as TGTGCCAGCAGCTCCGGACGGACCTACGAGCAGTACTTC.

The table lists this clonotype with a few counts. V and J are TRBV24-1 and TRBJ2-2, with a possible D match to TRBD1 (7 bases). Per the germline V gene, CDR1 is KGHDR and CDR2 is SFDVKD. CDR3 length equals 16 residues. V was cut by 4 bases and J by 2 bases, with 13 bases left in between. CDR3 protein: CATSEVQGGNTGELFF. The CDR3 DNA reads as TGTGCCACCAGTGAGGTCCAGGGGGGAAACACCGGGGAGCTGTTTTTT.

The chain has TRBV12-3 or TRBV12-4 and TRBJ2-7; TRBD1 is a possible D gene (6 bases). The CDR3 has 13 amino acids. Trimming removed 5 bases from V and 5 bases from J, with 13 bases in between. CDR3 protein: CASSPWDIDEQYF. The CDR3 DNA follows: TGTGCCAGCAGTCCATGGGACATCGACGAGCAGTACTTC.

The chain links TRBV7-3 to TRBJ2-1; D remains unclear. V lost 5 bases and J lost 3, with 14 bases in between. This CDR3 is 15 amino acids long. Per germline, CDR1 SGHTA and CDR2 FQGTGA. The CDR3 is CASSHRTADYNEQFF. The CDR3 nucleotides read TGTGCCAGCAGCCACCGTACGGCAGACTACAATGAGCAGTTCTTC. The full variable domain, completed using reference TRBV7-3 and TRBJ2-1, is GAGVSQTPSNKVTEKGKYVELRCDPISGHTALYWYRQSLGQGPEFLIYFQGTGAADDSGLPNDRFFAVRPEGSVSTLKIQRTERGDSAVYLCASSHRTADYNEQFFGPGTRLTVL.

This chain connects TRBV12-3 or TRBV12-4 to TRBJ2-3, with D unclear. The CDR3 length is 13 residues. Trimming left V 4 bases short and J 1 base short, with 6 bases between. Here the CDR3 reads CASSWQRTDTQYF. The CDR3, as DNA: TGTGCCAGCAGTTGGCAGCGCACAGATACGCAGTATTTT.

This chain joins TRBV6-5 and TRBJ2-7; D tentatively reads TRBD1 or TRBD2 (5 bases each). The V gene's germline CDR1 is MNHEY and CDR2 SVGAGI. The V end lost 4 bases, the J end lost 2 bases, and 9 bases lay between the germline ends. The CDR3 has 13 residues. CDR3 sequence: CASSWRGAYEQYF. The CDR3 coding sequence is TGTGCCAGCAGTTGGCGAGGGGCCTACGAGCAGTACTTC.

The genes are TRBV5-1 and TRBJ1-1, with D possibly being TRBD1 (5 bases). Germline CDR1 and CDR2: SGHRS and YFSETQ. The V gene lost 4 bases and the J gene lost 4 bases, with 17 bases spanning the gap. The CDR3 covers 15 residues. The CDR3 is CASSVNSGTLTEAFF. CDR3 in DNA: TGCGCCAGCAGCGTCAATTCCGGGACCCTCACTGAAGCTTTCTTT.

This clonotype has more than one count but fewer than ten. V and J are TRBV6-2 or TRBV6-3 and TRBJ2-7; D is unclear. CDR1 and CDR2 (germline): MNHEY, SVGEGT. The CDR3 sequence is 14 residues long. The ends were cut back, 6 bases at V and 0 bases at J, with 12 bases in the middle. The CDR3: CASRTRALSYEQYF. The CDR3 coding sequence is TGTGCCAGCAGGACCCGGGCCCTCTCCTACGAGCAGTACTTC.

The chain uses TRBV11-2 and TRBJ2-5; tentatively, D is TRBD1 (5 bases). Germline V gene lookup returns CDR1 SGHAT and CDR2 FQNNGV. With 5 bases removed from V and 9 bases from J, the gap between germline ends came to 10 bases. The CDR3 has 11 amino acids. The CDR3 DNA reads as TGTGCCAGCAGCCCAGGGCCTTCCCAGTACTTC. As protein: CASSPGPSQYF.

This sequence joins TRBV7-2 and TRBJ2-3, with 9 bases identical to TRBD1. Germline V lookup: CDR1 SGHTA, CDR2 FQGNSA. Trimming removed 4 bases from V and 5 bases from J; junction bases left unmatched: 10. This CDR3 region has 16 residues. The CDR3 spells CASSSTLDRGLDTQYF. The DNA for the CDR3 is TGTGCCAGCAGCTCAACCTTAGACAGGGGGTTAGATACGCAGTATTTT.

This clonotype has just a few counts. CDR3 nucleotides: TGTGCCAGCAGCTTAGTCCGATGGGGGGGTGAGCAGTTCTTC. Its protein is CASSLVRWGGEQFF. The chain couples TRBV7-8 to TRBJ2-1; 7 bases line up with TRBD2. The trim removed 1 base at V and 9 bases at J, leaving 6 bases unmatched. This CDR3 has 14 residues. CDR1 is SGHVS and CDR2 is FQNEAQ in the germline V gene.

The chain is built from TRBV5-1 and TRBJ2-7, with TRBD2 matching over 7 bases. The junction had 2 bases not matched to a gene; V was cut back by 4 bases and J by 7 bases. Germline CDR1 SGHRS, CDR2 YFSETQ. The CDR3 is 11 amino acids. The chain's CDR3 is CASSPLAEQYF. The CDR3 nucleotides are TGCGCCAGCAGCCCACTAGCGGAGCAGTACTTC. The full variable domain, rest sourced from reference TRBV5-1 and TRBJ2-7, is KAGVTQTPRYLIKTRGQQVTLSCSPISGHRSVSWYQQTPGQGLQFLFEYFSETQRNKGNFPGRFSGRQFSNSRSEMNVSTLELGDSALYLCASSPLAEQYFGPGTRLTVT.

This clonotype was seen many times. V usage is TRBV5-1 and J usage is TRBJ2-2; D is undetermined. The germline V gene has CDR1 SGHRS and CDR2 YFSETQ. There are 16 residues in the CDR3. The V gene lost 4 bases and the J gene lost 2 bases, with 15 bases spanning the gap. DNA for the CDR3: TGCGCCAGCAGCCCCCTTGCTTCGGGTAACACCGGGGAGCTGTTTTTT. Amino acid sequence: CASSPLASGNTGELFF.

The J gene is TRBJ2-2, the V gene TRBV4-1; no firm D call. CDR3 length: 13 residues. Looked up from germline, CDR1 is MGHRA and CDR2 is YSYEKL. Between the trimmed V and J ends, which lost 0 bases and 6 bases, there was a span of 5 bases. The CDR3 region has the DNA TGCGCCAGCAGCCAAGACGTCGCCGGGGAGCTGTTTTTT. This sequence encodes CASSQDVAGELFF.

As DNA, the CDR3 is TGTGCCAGCAGTTTTAAGTTGGCCAGCCGCTCCTACGAGCAGTACTTC. This codes for CASSFKLASRSYEQYF. This chain joins TRBV12-3 or TRBV12-4 and TRBJ2-7; D gene uncertain. V dropped 3 bases and J dropped 0 bases, with 15 bases sitting between them. This CDR3 is built from 16 residues.

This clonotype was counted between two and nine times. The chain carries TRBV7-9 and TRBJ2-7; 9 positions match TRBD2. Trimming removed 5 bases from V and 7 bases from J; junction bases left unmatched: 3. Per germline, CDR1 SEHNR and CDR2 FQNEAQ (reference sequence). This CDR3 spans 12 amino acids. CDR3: CASSEAGGEQYV. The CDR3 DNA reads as TGTGCCAGCAGCGAAGCGGGGGGTGAGCAGTACGTC.

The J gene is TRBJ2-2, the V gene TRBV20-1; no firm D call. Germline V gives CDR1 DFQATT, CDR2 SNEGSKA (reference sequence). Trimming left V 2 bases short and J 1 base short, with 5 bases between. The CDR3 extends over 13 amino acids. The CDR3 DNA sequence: TGCAGTGCTAGACCAGTGAACACCGGGGAGCTGTTTTTT. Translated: CSARPVNTGELFF.

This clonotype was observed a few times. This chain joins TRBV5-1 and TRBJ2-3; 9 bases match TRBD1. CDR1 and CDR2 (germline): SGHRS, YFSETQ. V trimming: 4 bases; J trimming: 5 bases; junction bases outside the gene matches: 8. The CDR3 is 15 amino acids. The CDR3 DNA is TGCGCCAGCAGCCTGGGACAGGGAGGACAAGATACGCAGTATTTT. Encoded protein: CASSLGQGGQDTQYF.